This TCR beta chain is drawn from a study of cytomegalovirus exposure and HLA in healthy donors. Study-level background: Counted in an early data release were approximately 85 million unique TCRs from HLA-typed donors. Study-level points and caveats: Presence/absence results assume similar sequencing depth per donor, which may not hold. Further analysis, carried out later, found HLA-associated TCR beta chains more clonally expanded than equally common other chains. As was reported, the HLA-A and HLA-B alleles of most subjects were accurately predicted from TCR beta sequences.

Primers included in the PCR were 60 Vbeta and 13 Jbeta primers. Measured with immunoSEQ multiplex PCR; TCRdb has only the in-frame clones, and not every one. The data show approximately 170,000 clones, roughly 80% seen once. Comment on this clone: Its antigen is still unknown.

The receptor was isolated from a woman aged 30 to 39 in good health and CMV-seropositive. The sequenced material came from PBMCs.

The CDR3 spells CSVLSGASGRSPYEQYF. CDR3 DNA: TGCAGCGTGCTTTCCGGGGCTAGCGGGAGGTCCCCCTACGAGCAGTACTTC. The J gene is TRBJ2-7, the V gene TRBV29-1, with 11 bases lining up with TRBD2. Germline loops: CDR1 SQVTM, CDR2 ANQGSEA. The CDR3 has 17 amino acids. After removal of 6 bases from V and 2 bases from J, the junction contained 15 bases not matched to a gene.